What follows describes a single T cell receptor (beta chain). The target antigen is unknown. This sample is part of a study of T cell responses to AZD1222 COVID-19 vaccine. Study-wide results and limits: Every sample of the repertoires postdated the peak T cell response.

Profiling relied on immunoSEQ multiplex PCR, and the TCRdb table lists in-frame clones only, not all of them. The data hold more than 95,000 clones, with 93% observed a single time. The sequences come from peripheral blood, collected on day 0 of AZD1222 vaccination. The sequence derives from an adult in good health.

In DNA form, the CDR3 reads TGTGCCAGCAGTATAGGCGGGGCGGGCGGAAACACCATATATTTT. Amino acids: CASSIGGAGGNTIYF. V is TRBV2 and J is TRBJ1-3, with D tentatively TRBD1 (5 bases). The CDR3 contains 15 residues. Germline loops: CDR1 SNHLY, CDR2 FYNNEI. The ends were cut back, 5 bases at V and 4 bases at J, with 15 bases in the middle.